These 11 T cell receptor beta chains share one sample of origin, sequenced in a study of blood T cells in healthy people across ages. The use of a sample-barcoded 5' primer and a J-beta primer mix characterized a second PCR of roughly 6 to 11 cycles. TCRdb recomputed calls from the 5' RACE reads with MiXCR, one row per CDR3 protein. The repertoire has hundreds of thousands of distinct CDR3 sequences, under 30% of them found once; the top ten carry 15% to 19%. Sequencing was performed on blood. The receptor set was obtained from a woman of 80 years or more in good health.

This sequence joins TRBV5-1 and TRBJ2-1; D not resolved. The CDR3 covers 12 residues. The V end lost 4 bases, the J end lost 5 bases, and 7 bases lay between the germline ends. Germline loops: CDR1 SGHRS, CDR2 YFSETQ. The CDR3 nucleotides are TGCGCCAGCAGCCACGCAAACAATGAGCAGTTCTTC. This encodes CASSHANNEQFF.

The rearrangement joins TRBV20-1 to TRBJ2-3; 8 bases match TRBD2. CDR1 and CDR2 from the germline V gene are DFQATT and SNEGSKA (reference sequence). Germline trimming cut 3 bases from V and 3 bases from J; bases unmatched to any gene: 11. CDR3 length: 16 residues. Written as DNA, the CDR3 is TGCAGTGCTAGCGGGACGAGCGGGAGTCAGACAGATACGCAGTATTTT. It is translated as CSASGTSGSQTDTQYF.

The J gene is TRBJ2-7, the V gene TRBV20-1; D is possibly TRBD1 (6 bases). The J call could be wrong; TRBJ2-5 is a better fit for the DNA end. CDR3 length: 13 residues. The germline V gene has CDR1 DFQATT and CDR2 SNEGSKA (reference sequence). The CDR3 DNA reads as TGCAGTGCTACTCGGGACATCCAAGAGACCCAGTACTTC. Its protein product is CSATRDIQETQYF.

This clonotype was found a few times. A read error may be the cause here, since a much bigger clone is one base away. The chain is built from TRBV29-1 and TRBJ2-7; possible D gene TRBD1, 5 bases. Germline assignment: CDR1 SQVTM and CDR2 ANQGSEA. The CDR3 runs to 12 residues. Between the trimmed V and J ends, which lost 3 bases and 7 bases, there was a span of 13 bases. The CDR3 sequence is CSVDQGSNEQYF. For the CDR3, the DNA is TGCAGCGTTGACCAGGGCAGCAATGAGCAGTACTTC.

This clonotype was seen many times. The chain links TRBV5-6 to TRBJ2-5; D gene unclear. Trimming stripped 4 bases from V and 4 bases from J, with 11 bases between. The CDR3 extends over 13 amino acids. Per germline, CDR1 SGHDT and CDR2 YYEEEE. The CDR3 DNA follows: TGTGCCAGCAGCCGACCTCTTGGAGAGACCCAGTACTTC. It specifies CASSRPLGETQYF.

Only a few counts were recorded for this clonotype. The genes are TRBV24-1 and TRBJ2-1, with 8 bases identical to TRBD1. Judging by the DNA end, TRBJ2-7 fits better; the J call may be wrong. CDR1 KGHDR and CDR2 SFDVKD come from the germline V gene. This CDR3 is 20 amino acids long. In DNA, the CDR3 is TGTGCCACCAGTGCCCCCGGGACAGGCCGCGCTAGTGGGTCCTACAATGAGCAGTACTTC. Residues: CATSAPGTGRASGSYNEQYF.

The chain employs TRBV20-1 and TRBJ2-4; TRBD1 matches 8 bases. The J call is in doubt because the DNA end fits TRBJ2-7 better. The CDR3 consists of 13 residues. Germline V gene lookup returns CDR1 DFQATT and CDR2 SNEGSKA (reference sequence). The CDR3 bases are TGCAGTGCTAGACCCGGGACAGGCCACGAGCAGTACGTC. It translates to CSARPGTGHEQYV.

There are a few counts of this clonotype. Just one base apart from a much larger clone, this may be a read error. The gene calls are TRBV20-1 and TRBJ2-1, with D possibly matching TRBD2 (6 bases). Trimming cost V 6 bases and J 13 bases, with 28 bases left between them. Germline V gives CDR1 DFQATT, CDR2 SNEGSKA (reference sequence). CDR3 length: 15 residues. In DNA, the CDR3 is TGCAGTGCCAGTGGTGATAGCGGAACTCAAGAGACCCAGTTCTTC. Protein: CSASGDSGTQETQFF.

The rearrangement uses TRBV29-1 and TRBJ2-7, with 7 bases that match TRBD1. Trimming removed 0 bases from V and 6 bases from J; junction bases left unmatched: 5. The germline V gene encodes CDR1 SQVTM and CDR2 ANQGSEA. CDR3 size: 13 residues. This CDR3 reads CSVEDANRGEQYF. The CDR3 coding sequence is TGCAGCGTTGAAGATGCGAACAGGGGCGAGCAGTACTTC.

The CDR3 bases are TGCAGTGCCCGGGCCCACACCGGGGAGCTGTTTTTT. As protein: CSARAHTGELFF. The rearrangement uses TRBV20-1 and TRBJ2-2; no definite D call. Trimming pared 6 bases from V and 3 bases from J, leaving 8 bases between. This CDR3 comprises 12 residues. Germline lookup yields CDR1 DFQATT and CDR2 SNEGSKA (reference sequence).

In its sample, this clonotype was seen many times. The gene calls are TRBV7-8 and TRBJ2-7; 11 positions match TRBD2. Germline V gene sequence: CDR1 SGHVS, CDR2 FQNEAQ. The V and J ends lost 6 bases and 7 bases, in that order; junction bases with no gene match: 11. This CDR3 region has 15 residues. CDR3 residues: CASSPRLAGTREQYF. CDR3 bases: TGTGCCAGCAGTCCGAGACTAGCGGGAACGCGGGAGCAGTACTTC.